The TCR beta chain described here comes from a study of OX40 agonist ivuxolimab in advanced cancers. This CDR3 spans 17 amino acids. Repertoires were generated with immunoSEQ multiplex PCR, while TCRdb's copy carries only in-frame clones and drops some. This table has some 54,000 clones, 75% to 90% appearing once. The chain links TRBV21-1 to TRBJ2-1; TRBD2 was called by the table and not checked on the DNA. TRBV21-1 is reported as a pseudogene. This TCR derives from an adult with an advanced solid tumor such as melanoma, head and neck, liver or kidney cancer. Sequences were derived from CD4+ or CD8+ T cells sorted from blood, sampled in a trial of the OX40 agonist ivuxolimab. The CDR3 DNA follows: TGTGCCAGCCTACTCGGGGAGGAGGGAGAAGCGGACAATGAGCAGTTCTTC. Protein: CASLLGEEGEADNEQFF.